A single sample is the source of the 17 T cell receptor beta chains below, sequenced in a study of T cell changes during pregnancy in multiple sclerosis. Profiling relied on immunoSEQ multiplex PCR, and the TCRdb table lists in-frame clones only, not all of them. Here the sample spans 35,000 to 50,000 clones, roughly 87% being singletons. The starting material was CD4+ T cells from peripheral blood mononuclear cells, obtained after pregnancy. Receptors originate from a female donor with multiple sclerosis, enrolled in a pregnancy study.

The chain has TRBV4-1 and TRBJ2-3; 10 nucleotides match TRBD2. V lost 4 bases and J lost 2; bases outside the gene matches: 6. Germline loops: CDR1 MGHRA, CDR2 YSYEKL. The CDR3 has 16 residues. DNA of the CDR3: TGCGCCAGCAGCCCCACAGCGGGAGGGATCACAGATACGCAGTATTTT. As protein: CASSPTAGGITDTQYF.

This clone was observed a handful of times. The rearrangement joins TRBV30 to TRBJ1-1; D ambiguous. V shed 2 bases and J shed 6 bases, with 16 bases lying between them. This CDR3 contains 14 residues. CDR1 is GTSNPN and CDR2 is SVGIG in the germline V gene (reference sequence). CDR3 coding DNA: TGTGCCTGGAGTAGCCCCCCATCCCGTTCTGAAGCTTTCTTT. It encodes CAWSSPPSRSEAFF.

The chain has TRBV30 and TRBJ1-2; D may be TRBD1 (6 bases). Germline V lookup: CDR1 GTSNPN, CDR2 SVGIG (reference sequence). Trimming took off 3 bases at V and 8 bases at J, with 13 bases between the two ends. The CDR3 spans 12 residues. In DNA form, the CDR3 reads TGTGCCTGGAGGGGGCGGGGGGCCGGCTACACCTTC. This encodes CAWRGRGAGYTF. The variable domain in full, with the rest retrieved from reference TRBV30 and TRBJ1-2, is SQTIHQWPATLVQPVGSPLSLECTVEGTSNPNLYWYRQAAGRGLQLLFYSVGIGQISSEVPQNLSASRPQDRQFILSSKKLLLSDSGFYLCAWRGRGAGYTFGSGTRLTVV.

This clone appeared once. The chain carries TRBV11-3 and TRBJ2-4; a possible D gene is TRBD1 (6 bases). The germline V and J ends were trimmed by 3 bases and 0 bases, with 18 bases remaining between them. The germline gives CDR1 SGHNT, CDR2 YENEEA. The CDR3 spans 18 residues. CDR3 region: CASSFWDTTLLAKNIQYF. The CDR3 DNA reads as TGTGCCAGCAGCTTTTGGGACACAACCTTACTAGCCAAAAACATTCAGTACTTC.

CDR3 in amino acids: CASSFLGDFRGYTF. The CDR3 DNA follows: TGTGCCAGCAGTTTCCTGGGAGATTTTCGGGGCTACACCTTC. The chain links TRBV28 to TRBJ1-2, with D uncertain. CDR3 length: 14 residues. Looked up from germline, CDR1 is MDHEN and CDR2 is SYDVKM. Trimming left V 3 bases short and J 8 bases short, with 16 bases between.

This clone was counted a single time. The V and J genes are TRBV6-6 and TRBJ1-2; tentative D call: TRBD1 (6 bases). The CDR3 consists of 12 residues. The germline V gene encodes CDR1 MNHNY and CDR2 SVGAGI (reference sequence). The V and J ends lost 10 bases and 4 bases respectively, with 13 bases between them. The CDR3 bases are TGTGCCACCTCCCGGGACACCTATGGCTACACCTTC. Translation: CATSRDTYGYTF.

The gene calls are TRBV10-3 and TRBJ2-1, with TRBD2 as a possible D gene (6 bases). The CDR3 runs to 12 residues. V lost 5 bases, J lost 10 bases, and 12 bases lay in between. CDR1 and CDR2 from the germline V gene are ENHRY and SYGVKD. CDR3 nucleotide sequence: TGTGCCATCAGTCGGGACTCTAGAGAGCAGTTCTTC. Translating gives CAISRDSREQFF.

This sequence joins TRBV27 and TRBJ1-2; D perhaps matches TRBD1 (5 bases). Germline V gene data show CDR1 as MNHEY and CDR2 as SMNVEV (reference sequence). Trimming removed 6 bases at V and 4 bases at J, with 15 bases between. The length of the CDR3 is 14 residues. The CDR3 is CASRPLGGGYGYTF. As DNA, the CDR3 is TGTGCCAGCAGGCCGCTGGGGGGGGGCTATGGCTACACCTTC.

This chain uses TRBV4-2 with TRBJ2-1, with 7 bases fitting TRBD2. From germline, CDR1 is LGHNA and CDR2 YNFKEQ. The CDR3 consists of 17 residues. Trimming at V came to 3 bases and at J to 0 bases, leaving 8 bases not matched to a gene. The chain's CDR3 is CASSHRWRESSYNEQFF. In DNA form, the CDR3 reads TGTGCCAGCAGCCATAGGTGGCGGGAGTCCTCCTACAATGAGCAGTTCTTC.

Turning to this clone: Other DNA sequences in this specimen translate into the identical CDR3. The gene calls are TRBV7-6 and TRBJ1-1; D remains ambiguous. Germline V gene sequence: CDR1 SGHVS, CDR2 FNYEAQ. V lost 3 bases and J 3 bases, leaving 8 bases between the germline ends. CDR3 length equals 13 residues. The CDR3 DNA sequence: TGTGCCAGCAGCTTGGGCGCTCACACTGAAGCTTTCTTT. Its protein is CASSLGAHTEAFF.

The rearrangement links TRBV21-1 to TRBJ1-2; no check of the table's D call, TRBD1, against the DNA was made. TRBV21-1 is described as a pseudogene. This CDR3 has 17 residues. Here the CDR3 DNA reads TGTGCCAGCAGCACTGACAGGCGCCTAATTTATAACTATGGCTACACCTTC. Protein: CASSTDRRLIYNYGYTF.

The V and J genes are TRBV27 and TRBJ2-6; 9 nucleotides agree with TRBD1. The CDR3 runs 18 residues. Germline-derived CDR1 and CDR2 are MNHEY and SMNVEV (reference sequence). J was trimmed by 0 bases and V by 2 bases; bases with no gene match: 5. The CDR3 bases are TGTGCCAGCAGTTTAGGGACAGGGAGTAACTCTGGGGCCAACGTCCTGACTTTC. Its protein product is CASSLGTGSNSGANVLTF.

V usage is TRBV9 and J usage is TRBJ1-4; a possible D gene is TRBD1 (5 bases). Per the germline V gene, CDR1 is SGDLS and CDR2 is YYNGEE. This CDR3 contains 14 residues. The V and J ends lost 4 bases and 3 bases respectively, with 10 bases between them. The CDR3 sequence: CASSSGFSNEKLFF. DNA for the CDR3: TGTGCCAGCAGCTCAGGGTTCTCTAATGAAAAACTGTTTTTT.

The J gene is TRBJ2-7, the V gene TRBV7-9, with a tentative D call TRBD1 (6 bases). CDR1 and CDR2 (germline): SEHNR, FQNEAQ (reference sequence). The V end was cut by 7 bases, the J end by 6 bases, with 16 bases between. The CDR3 length is 13 residues. The CDR3 sequence is CASNKDDRLEQYF. The CDR3 DNA reads TGTGCCAGCAACAAAGACGACAGGCTCGAGCAGTACTTC.

The chain uses TRBV19 and TRBJ2-5, with TRBD2 matching 7 bases. The CDR3 covers 16 residues. The germline gives CDR1 LNHDA, CDR2 SQIVND (reference sequence). Losses at the gene ends were 3 bases for V and 4 bases for J; bases not matched to a gene: 11. The DNA for the CDR3 is TGTGCCAGTAGTATGATGGGTGGGAGGGCAAGAGAGACCCAGTACTTC. It specifies CASSMMGGRARETQYF.

V is TRBV5-1 and J is TRBJ2-3; 10 bases match TRBD1. With V trimmed by 4 bases and J by 4 bases, 0 bases remained unmatched. This CDR3 comprises 13 residues. Germline CDR1 SGHRS, CDR2 YFSETQ. This chain's CDR3 is CASSGTGADTQYF. As DNA, the CDR3 is TGCGCCAGCAGCGGGACAGGGGCAGATACGCAGTATTTT. Full variable domain (outside the CDR3, taken from reference TRBV5-1 and TRBJ2-3): KAGVTQTPRYLIKTRGQQVTLSCSPISGHRSVSWYQQTPGQGLQFLFEYFSETQRNKGNFPGRFSGRQFSNSRSEMNVSTLELGDSALYLCASSGTGADTQYFGPGTRLTVL.

The chain's CDR3 is CASSYGDRGQERQYF. CDR3 sequence (DNA): TGTGCCAGCAGTTACGGGGACAGGGGGCAGGAGAGGCAGTACTTC. The V gene is TRBV7-2, the J gene TRBJ2-7, with 12 positions matching TRBD1. V dropped 6 bases and J dropped 9; count of bases not matched to a gene: 12. CDR1 is SGHTA, CDR2 FQGNSA, per germline. The CDR3 covers 15 residues.